The present T cell receptor (beta chain) was sequenced within a study of blood T cell repertoires in COVID-19. The overall study: Acute and convalescent COVID-19 samples came from the United States, Italy and Spain. PBMCs, B-cell-depleted T cells, or T cells were the source of the cDNA or gDNA that made up the material.

Germline loops: CDR1 LGHNA, CDR2 YSLEER. V gave up 0 bases and J gave up 4 bases; unmatched junction bases: 5. This CDR3 contains 15 residues. Sequencing used immunoSEQ multiplex PCR; TCRdb keeps in-frame clones, though not all of them. The table has roughly 200,000 clones, 75% to 80% seen once. This TCR was sampled from a woman aged 45 to 65 with active or convalescent COVID-19. The chain recombines TRBV4-3 with TRBJ2-7; TRBD1 aligns across 8 bases. The source material was peripheral blood. The CDR3 bases are TGCGCCAGCAGCCAAGATCCTCAGGGGGCATACGAGCAGTACTTC. It specifies CASSQDPQGAYEQYF.